Sequencing of this T cell receptor beta chain was carried out in a study of glioma-infiltrating T cells. Whole-study results and caveats: Non-neoplastic patients had below-expected tissue-blood divergence, while all gliomas exceeded expectation.

This clonotype was found many times. Its antigen remains unknown. Using RNA template, CDR3s of TCR alpha and beta were amplified with iRepertoire arm-PCR. TCRdb re-derived calls from the multiplex PCR reads in MiXCR, one entry per CDR3 protein. The sample has 4,500 to 7,500 distinct CDR3 sequences, roughly 31% seen once. This CDR3 has 16 amino acids. Germline assignment: CDR1 SGHTA and CDR2 FQGNSA. V was pared by 1 base and J by 4 bases, with 11 bases between. The chain is built from TRBV7-2 and TRBJ2-6, with D perhaps TRBD2 (6 bases). Sequencing was done on a sample of glioma tissue, nonneoplastic brain tissue, or PBMCs (not recorded which). The sequence was obtained from a human donor with low-grade glioma or glioblastoma, undergoing nonglioma brain surgery, or in good health (not recorded which). The CDR3 loop is CASSLVAGPGANVLTF. The CDR3 nucleotides are TGTGCCAGCAGCTTAGTCGCGGGGCCCGGGGCCAACGTCCTGACTTTC.